Below are 3 T cell receptor beta chains sequenced from a single sample in a study of T cells in Graves' hyperthyroidism and ophthalmopathy. Amplification of TCR beta CDR3 regions used RNA as the template. HTBI primers drove first-round RT-PCR of the TCR CDR3. TCRdb called the multiplex PCR reads again in MiXCR, with one record for every CDR3 protein. The data show fewer than 250,000 distinct CDR3 sequences, about 15% seen once. Material: blood. The receptors come from a woman in her late teens or twenties with Graves' ophthalmopathy.

This clonotype has a single count. J is TRBJ2-2 and V is TRBV20-1, with 13 bases identical to TRBD2. V dropped 1 base and J dropped 6; count of bases not matched to a gene: 5. The CDR3 consists of 16 residues. Germline CDR1 DFQATT, CDR2 SNEGSKA (reference sequence). CDR3 sequence: CSARATSGGISGELFF. The DNA of the CDR3 is TGCAGTGCTAGAGCGACTAGCGGGGGGATTTCCGGGGAGCTGTTTTTT.

The rearrangement joins TRBV5-4 to TRBJ1-4, with TRBD1 matching 7 bases. Germline V lookup: CDR1 SGHNT, CDR2 YYREEE (reference sequence). The junction had 16 bases not matched to a gene; V was cut back by 2 bases and J by 6 bases. The CDR3 contains 18 residues. The chain's CDR3 is CASSLSKGFGTEHEKLFF. In DNA form, the CDR3 reads TGTGCCAGCAGCTTAAGTAAAGGTTTCGGGACAGAGCATGAAAAACTGTTTTTT.

The chain couples TRBV5-6 to TRBJ2-4, with 7 bases fitting TRBD2. Germline values: CDR1 SGHDT, CDR2 YYEEEE. There are 16 residues in the CDR3. The V gene end was trimmed by 1 base and the J gene end by 0 bases; junction bases not matched to a gene: 4. For the CDR3, the DNA is TGTGCCAGCAGCTTGTCCCCTAGCGGAGCCAAAAACATTCAGTACTTC. It yields the protein CASSLSPSGAKNIQYF.